Listed below are T cell receptor beta chains from one sample, sequenced in a study of regulatory T cells in long-lasting Graves disease. Each CDR3 protein is one row after TCRdb ran MiXCR on the multiplex PCR reads. Here the sample spans hundreds of thousands of distinct CDR3 sequences, roughly a sixth being singletons. The same data also went into a second study, on T cells in Graves' hyperthyroidism and ophthalmopathy.

The source was peripheral blood mononuclear cells (PBMCs), collected at new diagnosis, from a patient treated with antithyroid drugs. Every receptor here comes from a woman in her forties or fifties with Graves disease. The conserved cysteine and the conserved F or W are not part of the CDR3 here.

v_call,cdr3_aa
TRBV3-1,ASSFLGHRGTEAF
TRBV28,ASSPTTGFSNQPQH
TRBV20-1,SARYLPGGTGNTIY
TRBV28,ASSFMLAGGFYEQY
TRBV6-2/TRBV6-3,ASGTGQADSPLH
TRBV27,ASSSRDGDYEQY
TRBV6-1,ASSGQTTALH
TRBV5-1,ASSVQGESYEQY
TRBV2,ASRSAEEKLF
TRBV7-6,ASSLAEWGQGVETQY
TRBV7-2,ASSPRDRVTTEAF
TRBV3-1,ASSQTHPGGQETQY
TRBV2,ASSVSWGDSPLH
TRBV7-8,ASSPTSGGAREQF
TRBV19,ASSRDRSSYEQY
TRBV2,ATVRGAKDTQY
TRBV12-3/TRBV12-4,ASSDNGAGELF
TRBV29-1,SVDVGEAF
TRBV5-4,ASSLESEIDTQY
TRBV12-3/TRBV12-4,ASSPGRFVNSPLH
TRBV27,AGSSRGGTEAF
TRBV10-3,AISSAGTGDTGELF
TRBV4-1,ASSQDRGGLRTGELF
TRBV12-3/TRBV12-4,ASSFRRQLGSTNEKLF
TRBV12-3/TRBV12-4,ASSPRGELF
TRBV11-2,ASSLFTGGHEKLF
TRBV20-1,SARGNLGADTQY